The 23 T cell receptor beta chains reported below all come from one sample, sequenced in a study of blood T cells in healthy people across ages. Using a J-beta primer mix together with a sample-barcoded 5' primer, a second PCR was run for roughly 6 to 11 cycles. A single record per CDR3 protein comes from TCRdb applying MiXCR to the 5' RACE reads. This table holds under 950,000 distinct CDR3 sequences, about a fifth found once. The sequencing input was blood. Source of these receptors: a man between 65 and 85 years old in good health.

This clonotype has just a few counts. V is TRBV3-1 and J is TRBJ2-2; D unresolved. The germline CDR1 and CDR2 sequences are LGHDT and YNNKEL (reference sequence). V lost 5 bases to trimming and J lost 5 bases, with 9 bases between them. This CDR3 region has 13 residues. Here the CDR3 reads CASSAYRTGELFF. CDR3 bases: TGTGCCAGCAGCGCATATCGAACCGGGGAGCTGTTTTTT.

This clonotype was seen many times. Sequence at one end of the junction differs from germline and may be a read error. The chain couples TRBV5-1 to TRBJ2-1, with 9 bases lining up with TRBD2. Germline V gene lookup returns CDR1 SGHRS and CDR2 YFSETQ. The CDR3 extends over 15 amino acids. The DNA of the CDR3 is TGTGCCAGCAGCTTAGTAGCGGGGGCCTACAATGAGCAGTTCTTC. It translates to CASSLVAGAYNEQFF.

CDR3 in amino acids: CAIRQLGYGYTF. The CDR3 DNA is TGTGCCATCCGACAGTTAGGCTATGGCTACACCTTC. The V call is TRBV2, the J call TRBJ1-2; D is perhaps TRBD1 (5 bases). V was shortened by 10 bases and J by 4 bases, with 13 bases between the two germline ends. CDR3 length: 12 residues. Germline-derived CDR1 and CDR2 are SNHLY and FYNNEI.

The V gene is TRBV6-6, the J gene TRBJ2-3; D is possibly TRBD1 or TRBD2 (5 bases each). Germline V gene data show CDR1 as MNHNY and CDR2 as SVGAGI (reference sequence). Trimming took off 4 bases at V and 1 base at J, with 12 bases between the two ends. This CDR3 has 15 amino acids. The CDR3 DNA reads as TGTGCCAGCAGTTTACGGGACCCGCGCACAGATACGCAGTATTTT. Translating gives CASSLRDPRTDTQYF.

The chain combines TRBV5-1 with TRBJ1-2; D not certain. Trimming shortened V by 2 bases and J by 5 bases, and 16 bases separated the two germline ends. This CDR3 has 15 amino acids. CDR1 is SGHRS, CDR2 YFSETQ, per germline. Here the CDR3 DNA reads TGCGCCAGCAGCTTAGGATTAGGGCTACTGTATGGCTACACCTTC. Its protein product is CASSLGLGLLYGYTF.

This clonotype has only a few counts. V usage is TRBV7-3 and J usage is TRBJ2-1, with D hard to call. The CDR3 runs to 15 residues. In germline, CDR1 is SGHTA, CDR2 FQGTGA. V was cut by 0 bases and J by 3 bases, with 9 bases left in between. CDR3 loop: CASSLTSQSYNEQFF. The DNA of the CDR3 is TGTGCCAGCAGCTTAACTTCCCAGAGCTACAATGAGCAGTTCTTC. Based on the CDR3 plus reference TRBV7-3 and TRBJ2-1, the full variable domain is GAGVSQTPSNKVTEKGKYVELRCDPISGHTALYWYRQSLGQGPEFLIYFQGTGAADDSGLPNDRFFAVRPEGSVSTLKIQRTERGDSAVYLCASSLTSQSYNEQFFGPGTRLTVL.

V usage is TRBV11-2 and J usage is TRBJ2-1; D ambiguous. The CDR3 contains 13 residues. V was trimmed by 3 bases and J by 9 bases, leaving 12 bases between them. Germline V gene data show CDR1 as SGHAT and CDR2 as FQNNGV. The CDR3 reads CASSFEVSTEQFF. Here the CDR3 DNA reads TGTGCCAGCAGCTTTGAAGTCTCTACTGAGCAGTTCTTC.

The genes are TRBV19 and TRBJ1-1; no firm D call. Looked up from germline, CDR1 is LNHDA and CDR2 is SQIVND (reference sequence). V was cut by 6 bases and J by 4 bases, with 18 bases left in between. The CDR3 contains 15 residues. The CDR3 is CASRRLMSGFTEAFF. DNA of the CDR3: TGTGCCAGTAGACGCCTCATGAGTGGTTTCACTGAAGCTTTCTTT.

The table lists this clonotype with many counts. The V and J genes are TRBV7-2 and TRBJ1-1, with 7 bases fitting TRBD1. CDR1 SGHTA and CDR2 FQGNSA come from the germline V gene. The CDR3 is 13 amino acids. Unmatched junction bases numbered 6, after V lost 10 bases and J lost 1 base. The CDR3: CATQQGPNTEAFF. The CDR3 nucleotides read TGTGCCACCCAACAGGGGCCGAACACTGAAGCTTTCTTT.

The rearrangement joins TRBV6-4 to TRBJ2-3; 7 positions match TRBD1. In germline, CDR1 is MRHNA, CDR2 SNTAGT. Trimming cost V 6 bases and J 3 bases; bases outside gene matches: 15. CDR3 length: 17 amino acids. CDR3 in amino acids: CASSPTPRTGETDTQYF. The DNA for the CDR3 is TGTGCCAGCAGCCCGACCCCGCGGACAGGCGAGACAGATACGCAGTATTTT.

This clonotype was seen a handful of times. This chain uses TRBV7-9 with TRBJ2-7; 14 bases agree with TRBD2. Trimming cost V 6 bases and J 5 bases; bases outside gene matches: 9. The CDR3 covers 16 residues. Germline CDR1 and CDR2: SEHNR and FQNEAQ (reference sequence). The CDR3, as DNA: TGTGCCAGCAGTAAATCCGGGACTAGCGGGAGCAACGAGCAGTACGTC. It is translated as CASSKSGTSGSNEQYV.

This clonotype showed up many times. V and J are TRBV18 and TRBJ2-1; 7 bases map to TRBD2. Germline lookup yields CDR1 KGHSH and CDR2 LQKENI. The V segment lost 3 bases and the J segment 5 bases; nucleotides outside the gene matches: 4. CDR3 size: 14 residues. The CDR3: CASSPGTNDNEQFF. The CDR3 DNA sequence: TGTGCCAGCTCACCGGGGACTAATGACAATGAGCAGTTCTTC.

This clonotype has just a few counts. The chain couples TRBV10-3 to TRBJ2-5, with 7 positions matching TRBD1. The assigned J gene may be wrong: the sequence end matches TRBJ2-7 better. The CDR3 length is 13 residues. Germline CDR1 is ENHRY and CDR2 is SYGVKD. The CDR3 DNA is TGTGCCATCAGTCGGACAGGTTCCTACGAGCAGTACTTC. Translated, it gives CAISRTGSYEQYF.

The chain links TRBV4-2 to TRBJ2-5; possibly TRBD2 for D (7 bases). This CDR3 comprises 15 residues. V was trimmed by 0 bases and J by 5 bases, leaving 13 bases between them. The germline CDR1 and CDR2 sequences are LGHNA and YNFKEQ. CDR3 in amino acids: CASSQDGGGYETQYF. CDR3 bases: TGTGCCAGCAGCCAAGATGGGGGGGGCTACGAGACCCAGTACTTC.

This clonotype was picked up a small number of times. CDR3 sequence: CASSARQESYGYTF. The CDR3 nucleotides read TGTGCCAGCAGCGCCCGACAGGAGAGCTATGGCTACACCTTC. This rearrangement joins TRBV21-1 to TRBJ1-2; the table's D call, TRBD1, has no DNA check behind it. TRBV21-1 is noted as a pseudogene. This CDR3 spans 14 amino acids.

This clonotype turned up a few times. The gene calls are TRBV29-1 and TRBJ1-2; possible D gene TRBD1, 5 bases. The CDR3 loop spans 13 amino acids. Germline V gene lookup returns CDR1 SQVTM and CDR2 ANQGSEA. V was cut by 6 bases and J by 8 bases, with 19 bases left in between. Written as DNA, the CDR3 is TGCAGCGTCCCCAAACATCAGGGTGGCGGCTACACCTTC. It specifies CSVPKHQGGGYTF. The full variable domain, its missing parts supplied by reference TRBV29-1 and TRBJ1-2, is SAVISQKPSRDICQRGTSLTIQCQVDSQVTMMFWYRQQPGQSLTLIATANQGSEATYESGFVIDKFPISRPNLTFSTLTVSNMSPEDSSIYLCSVPKHQGGGYTFGSGTRLTVV.

The chain combines TRBV6-1 with TRBJ2-1, with 10 bases matching TRBD2. After removal of 6 bases from V and 4 bases from J, the junction contained 9 bases not matched to a gene. In germline, CDR1 is MNHNS, CDR2 SASEGT. CDR3 size: 16 residues. DNA for the CDR3: TGTGCCAGCAGCGAGCACATAGCGGGGGGATACAATGAGCAGTTCTTC. Translating it yields CASSEHIAGGYNEQFF.

V and J are TRBV12-3 or TRBV12-4 and TRBJ2-7; the match to TRBD2 covers 10 bases. The CDR3 contains 14 residues. Trimming removed 1 base from V and 12 bases from J; junction bases left unmatched: 9. This chain's CDR3 is CASSLGVSGGMRYV. CDR3 sequence (DNA): TGTGCCAGCAGTTTAGGGGTTAGCGGGGGGATGAGGTACGTC.

This clonotype has just a few counts. This chain connects TRBV12-3 or TRBV12-4 to TRBJ2-5; 7 bases align to TRBD2. V dropped 6 bases and J dropped 5; count of bases not matched to a gene: 9. The CDR3 sequence is 14 residues long. CDR3 sequence reads: CASRAGLPKETQYF. CDR3 coding DNA: TGTGCCAGCAGAGCGGGACTACCCAAGGAGACCCAGTACTTC.

This clonotype has only a few counts. The chain carries TRBV27 and TRBJ2-4, with D hard to call. CDR1 MNHEY and CDR2 SMNVEV come from the germline V gene (reference sequence). The CDR3 sequence is 14 residues long. V was cut by 10 bases and J by 14 bases, with 27 bases left in between. CDR3 nucleotide sequence: TGTGCCACCTCACAGACCCGTCAAGAGCGTCAGGAGTACTTC. It is translated as CATSQTRQERQEYF.

This clonotype occurred a few times. The chain joins TRBV7-9 to TRBJ1-1; D is unresolved. Germline V gene lookup returns CDR1 SEHNR and CDR2 FQNEAQ (reference sequence). The CDR3 runs to 14 residues. V was shortened by 5 bases and J by 1 base, with 11 bases between the two germline ends. The CDR3 coding sequence is TGTGCCAGCAGCGTTAGATTCCGGAACACTGAAGCTTTCTTT. It is translated as CASSVRFRNTEAFF.

This clonotype was detected only a few times. The rearrangement joins TRBV12-3 or TRBV12-4 to TRBJ1-2; no clear D gene. Trimming took off 3 bases at V and 5 bases at J, with 13 bases between the two ends. The CDR3 contains 14 residues. The DNA for the CDR3 is TGTGCCAGCAGTTTCTTAGAGGCACGGTATGGCTACACCTTC. Translation gives CASSFLEARYGYTF.

The CDR3 reads CASSQTPGTGSEKLFF. The CDR3, as DNA: TGTGCCAGCAGCCAGACTCCCGGGACAGGGTCTGAAAAACTGTTTTTT. The J gene is TRBJ1-4, the V gene TRBV3-1; TRBD1 aligns across 9 bases. Germline V gives CDR1 LGHDT, CDR2 YNNKEL (reference sequence). The CDR3 spans 16 residues. With 3 bases clipped from V and 7 bases from J, the junction kept 9 bases outside the gene matches. The full variable domain, in which reference TRBV3-1 and TRBJ1-4 provide the parts outside the CDR3, is DTAVSQTPKYLVTQMGNDKSIKCEQNLGHDTMYWYKQDSKKFLKIMFSYNNKELIINETVPNRFSPKSPDKAHLNLHINSLELGDSAVYFCASSQTPGTGSEKLFFGSGTQLSVL.